The source of this TCR beta chain is a study of Graves' ophthalmopathy and Graves' hyperthyroidism. Overall study: Peripheral blood was gathered at the point of initial diagnosis, before any treatment started.

V shed 2 bases and J shed 7 bases, with 21 bases lying between them. This CDR3 region has 18 residues. The germline CDR1 and CDR2 sequences are KGHSH and LQKENI. This clonotype was recorded at least ten times. For repertoire sequencing, the TCR beta CDR3 regions were amplified from RNA transcripts. RT-PCR was first run with HTBI primers, then multiplex PCR in a second round. TCRdb independently ran MiXCR on the multiplex PCR reads; one entry per CDR3 protein. The profile covers 500,000 to 700,000 distinct CDR3 sequences, with over 20% appearing a single time and more than 5.5% taken by the ten largest.

Sequencing used peripheral blood. This sequence was found in a woman aged 18-30 years with stable Graves' hyperthyroidism. Some clones in this sample may be carry-over from other donors' samples. The chain joins TRBV18 to TRBJ1-6; perhaps TRBD1 as D (6 bases). The CDR3 DNA sequence: TGTGCCAGCTCACCAACAGGGCACCTCTCCCCTGGGAATTCACCCCTCCACTTT. It translates to CASSPTGHLSPGNSPLHF.